This T cell receptor (beta chain) was sequenced in a study of T cells of healthy individuals. The CDR3 has 17 residues. The ends lost 2 bases at V and 2 bases at J; junction bases unmatched: 9. Germline V gene data show CDR1 as SGDLS and CDR2 as YYNGEE. TCRdb used MiXCR to reprocess the 5' RACE reads, holding one entry per CDR3 protein. The table has some 100,000 distinct CDR3 sequences, 15% to 20% seen once. This receptor was obtained from a human donor in good health. The chain links TRBV9 to TRBJ2-5, with TRBD2 matching 10 bases. CDR3 bases: TGTGCCAGCAGCGTTGGGGTAGCGGGAGGTCTTCAAGAGACCCAGTACTTC. As protein: CASSVGVAGGLQETQYF. Using reference TRBV9 and TRBJ2-5 for the parts outside the CDR3, the full variable domain is DSGVTQTPKHLITATGQRVTLRCSPRSGDLSVYWYQQSLDQGLQFLIQYYNGEERAKGNILERFSAQQFPDLHSELNLSSLELGDSALYFCASSVGVAGGLQETQYFGPGTRLLVL.